This TCR beta chain derives from a study of cytomegalovirus exposure and HLA in healthy donors. V lost 1 base and J lost 2, with 8 bases in between. Germline V gene lookup returns CDR1 LNHNV and CDR2 YYDKDF (reference sequence). The CDR3 has 14 residues. Study-wide results and caveats: The study designated 150 to 200 TCR beta chains cytomegalovirus-associated. With high specificity and sensitivity, the classifier reportedly diagnosed cytomegalovirus status. TCR clusters originating in the first cohort tended to co-occur in the roughly 120 validation repertoires, according to a later analysis.

A note on this clone: No antigen is known for it.

This table comes from immunoSEQ multiplex PCR, and its TCRdb copy is limited to in-frame clones, with some not included. The sample records 250,000 to 350,000 clones, 75% to 90% being singletons. The sequenced sample consisted of PBMCs. The origin of this receptor is a woman in her twenties or thirties in good health and CMV-seropositive. The chain uses TRBV15 and TRBJ1-1; no definite D call. CDR3 DNA sequence: TGTGCCACCAGCAGAGGTTCGGCTAACACTGAAGCTTTCTTT. Translating gives CATSRGSANTEAFF.